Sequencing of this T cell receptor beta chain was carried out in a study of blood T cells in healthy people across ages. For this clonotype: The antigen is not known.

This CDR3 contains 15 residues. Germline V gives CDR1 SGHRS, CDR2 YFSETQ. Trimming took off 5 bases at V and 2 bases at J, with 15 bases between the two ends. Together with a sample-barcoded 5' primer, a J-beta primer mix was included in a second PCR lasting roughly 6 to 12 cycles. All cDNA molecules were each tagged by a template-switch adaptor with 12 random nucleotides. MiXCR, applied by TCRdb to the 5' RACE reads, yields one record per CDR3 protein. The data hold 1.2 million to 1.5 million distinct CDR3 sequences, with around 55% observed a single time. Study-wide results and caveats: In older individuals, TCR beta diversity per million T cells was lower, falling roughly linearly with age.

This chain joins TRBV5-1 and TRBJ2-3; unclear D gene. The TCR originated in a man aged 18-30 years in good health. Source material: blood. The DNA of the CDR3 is TGCGCCAGCAGTCTTGATGAACCTCACACAGATACGCAGTATTTT. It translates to CASSLDEPHTDTQYF.